One T cell receptor beta chain is described in this entry. It was second doses at about 4 or about 12 weeks that were pooled. TCRdb keeps only in-frame clones here, not all; method: immunoSEQ multiplex PCR. Of 110,000 to 150,000 clones listed, approximately 90% are singletons. This sample is part of a study of T cell responses to AZD1222 COVID-19 vaccine. Germline CDR1 and CDR2: SEHNR and FQNEAQ (reference sequence). Trimming removed 3 bases from V and 0 bases from J, with 6 bases in between. The CDR3 has 14 amino acids. The rearrangement links TRBV7-9 to TRBJ1-5; unclear D gene. Here the sequenced sample was peripheral blood, taken 28 days after the second AZD1222 dose. The clonotype was recovered from an adult who received the AZD1222 COVID-19 vaccine. The DNA of the CDR3 is TGTGCCAGCAGCTTGGGGTATAGCAATCAGCCCCAGCATTTT. Its protein product is CASSLGYSNQPQHF.